The following is a TCR beta chain sequence with its context. Its target is not known. This entry is derived from a study of T cells in Graves' hyperthyroidism and ophthalmopathy. Study-level points and caveats: Most clonotypes expanded in the thyroid (above 0.001) were also present in blood.

What was amplified from RNA transcripts were TCR beta CDR3 regions. A set of HTBI primers served as the primers for a first-round RT-PCR of the TCR CDR3. MiXCR, run by TCRdb on the multiplex PCR reads, gives a single entry per CDR3 protein. Altogether about 540,000 distinct CDR3 sequences are present, 40% to 55% being singletons, with the ten largest covering about 8%. It was considered stable Graves' hyperthyroidism when ophthalmopathy did not progress within 18 months. Patients aged 18 to 65 had newly diagnosed hyperthyroidism of under 2 months' duration. Each diagnosis drew on symptoms, thyroxine, TRAb, thyroid ultrasound and orbital computed tomography findings. Per the germline V gene, CDR1 is SSHAT and CDR2 is FNYEAQ (reference sequence). This CDR3 is 17 amino acids long. Trimming at V came to 6 bases and at J to 5 bases, leaving 16 bases not matched to a gene.

The sequenced sample was peripheral blood or thyroid tissue (not recorded which). V usage is TRBV7-7 and J usage is TRBJ2-3; 8 positions match TRBD2. The TCR originated in a woman aged 18 to 35 with Graves' hyperthyroidism. This CDR3 reads CASSELRLAKGGDTQYF. The CDR3 nucleotides read TGTGCCAGCAGTGAACTAAGACTAGCGAAGGGGGGAGATACGCAGTATTTT. Based on the CDR3 plus reference TRBV7-7 and TRBJ2-3, the full variable domain is GAGVSQSPRYKVTKRGQDVTLRCDPISSHATLYWYQQALGQGPEFLTYFNYEAQPDKSGLPSDRFSAERPEGSISTLTIQRTEQRDSAMYRCASSELRLAKGGDTQYFGPGTRLTVL.